The 20 T cell receptor beta chains in this list originate from one sample, sequenced in a study of blood T cell repertoires in COVID-19. Clones were read by immunoSEQ multiplex PCR, and TCRdb kept only the in-frame ones, dropping some. The sample records 270,000 or so clones, roughly 84% being singletons. Specimen: PBMCs or T cells enriched from blood (not recorded which). Source of these receptors: a woman in her forties or fifties who had been exposed to COVID-19.

V is TRBV7-9 and J is TRBJ2-1, with D maybe TRBD1 (6 bases). Per the germline V gene, CDR1 is SEHNR and CDR2 is FQNEAQ (reference sequence). The CDR3 sequence is 14 residues long. Trimming removed 5 bases at V and 4 bases at J, with 12 bases between. This CDR3 reads CASSTRTAYNEQFF. CDR3 sequence (DNA): TGTGCCAGCAGCACCCGGACAGCTTACAATGAGCAGTTCTTC.

In this sample, this clone turned up once. The chain has TRBV2 and TRBJ1-1; 11 bases map to TRBD1. The CDR3 is made up of 14 amino acids. V lost 7 bases to trimming and J lost 4 bases; unmatched junction nucleotides: 5. Germline CDR1 and CDR2: SNHLY and FYNNEI. The CDR3 DNA reads TGTGCCAGCACCTGGGACAGGGGGGGCACTGAAGCTTTCTTT. Amino acid sequence: CASTWDRGGTEAFF.

The chain has TRBV5-6 and TRBJ2-1; 8 nucleotides match TRBD2. Germline V gives CDR1 SGHDT, CDR2 YYEEEE. The CDR3 is 15 residues long. With 3 bases clipped from V and 5 bases from J, the junction kept 7 bases outside the gene matches. Here the CDR3 reads CASSSAGLAHNEQFF. In DNA form, the CDR3 reads TGTGCCAGCAGCTCTGCAGGACTAGCCCACAATGAGCAGTTCTTC.

The chain recombines TRBV18 with TRBJ1-2; D gene uncertain. This CDR3 comprises 12 residues. In germline, CDR1 is KGHSH, CDR2 LQKENI. Trimming stripped 3 bases from V and 4 bases from J, with 6 bases between. The CDR3 DNA is TGTGCCAGCTCACCCGACACCTATGGCTACACCTTC. It yields the protein CASSPDTYGYTF.

The chain couples TRBV6-1 to TRBJ2-6; 8 bases are shared with TRBD1. The CDR3 loop spans 16 amino acids. V was clipped by 3 bases and J by 2 bases; unmatched bases: 3. Germline V gives CDR1 MNHNS, CDR2 SASEGT. CDR3 region: CASSEIRGPGANVLTF. The CDR3 DNA follows: TGTGCCAGCAGTGAGATCAGGGGGCCTGGGGCCAACGTCCTGACTTTC.

This clone has only one observation. The rearrangement uses TRBV6-1 and TRBJ2-5, with a possible D match to TRBD2 (6 bases). The V end was cut by 1 base, the J end by 1 base, with 10 bases between. The CDR3 runs 15 residues. Germline-derived CDR1 and CDR2 are MNHNS and SASEGT. CDR3 DNA: TGTGCCAGCAGTGAAGTTGTGGGGGGCCAAGAGACCCAGTACTTC. Residues: CASSEVVGGQETQYF.

This rearrangement joins TRBV9 to TRBJ1-2; the D is unclear. CDR1 SGDLS and CDR2 YYNGEE come from the germline V gene. This CDR3 is built from 15 residues. Trimming took 0 bases from V and 2 from J, leaving 11 bases between them. CDR3 sequence: CASSVGPAENYGYTF. DNA for the CDR3: TGTGCCAGCAGCGTAGGTCCCGCGGAGAACTATGGCTACACCTTC.

The chain links TRBV19 to TRBJ2-1, with 7 positions matching TRBD1. The CDR3 is 14 amino acids. Looked up from germline, CDR1 is LNHDA and CDR2 is SQIVND (reference sequence). The V and J ends lost 3 bases and 6 bases, in that order; junction bases with no gene match: 5. CDR3 protein: CASSITRDSNEQFF. DNA of the CDR3: TGTGCCAGTAGTATCACCCGGGACAGCAATGAGCAGTTCTTC.

This clone was detected a few times. This sequence joins TRBV28 and TRBJ1-1; no firm D call. The germline gives CDR1 MDHEN, CDR2 SYDVKM. V dropped 3 bases and J dropped 0 bases, with 8 bases sitting between them. The CDR3 sequence is 14 residues long. The CDR3 sequence is CASSLVQMNTEAFF. CDR3 coding DNA: TGTGCCAGCAGTTTGGTACAGATGAACACTGAAGCTTTCTTT.

J is TRBJ1-6 and V is TRBV27; weak D call: TRBD1 (5 bases). The CDR3 has 17 amino acids. Germline V lookup: CDR1 MNHEY, CDR2 SMNVEV (reference sequence). With 5 bases removed from V and 4 bases from J, the gap between germline ends came to 18 bases. The CDR3: CASSADPGYQYNSPLHF. In nucleotides, the CDR3 is TGTGCCAGCAGTGCCGACCCAGGGTACCAGTATAATTCACCCCTCCACTTT.

The V gene is TRBV10-3, the J gene TRBJ1-3; 8 nucleotides match TRBD1. This CDR3 contains 11 residues. Germline values: CDR1 ENHRY, CDR2 SYGVKD. V gave up 11 bases and J gave up 11 bases; unmatched junction bases: 8. In nucleotides, the CDR3 is TGTGCCGCGGGACAGGAAGATGCCATATATTTT. Translation: CAAGQEDAIYF.

The J gene is TRBJ2-3, the V gene TRBV5-1; 10 bases map to TRBD1. Germline-derived CDR1 and CDR2 are SGHRS and YFSETQ. After removal of 3 bases from V and 1 base from J, the junction contained 2 bases not matched to a gene. The length of the CDR3 is 15 residues. The CDR3 sequence: CASSYGTGGTDTQYF. As DNA, the CDR3 is TGCGCCAGCAGCTACGGGACAGGGGGCACAGATACGCAGTATTTT.

CDR3 region: CASSFPGQGYEQYF. CDR3 in DNA: TGTGCCAGCAGCTTTCCGGGACAGGGGTACGAGCAGTACTTC. The chain has TRBV5-4 and TRBJ2-7; 10 nucleotides agree with TRBD1. This CDR3 spans 14 amino acids. V trimming: 2 bases; J trimming: 4 bases; junction bases outside the gene matches: 3. The germline V gene encodes CDR1 SGHNT and CDR2 YYREEE (reference sequence).

The rearrangement uses TRBV19 and TRBJ1-1; D uncertain. This CDR3 has 12 residues. V was pared by 6 bases and J by 2 bases, with 7 bases between. Germline CDR1 and CDR2: LNHDA and SQIVND (reference sequence). CDR3 sequence reads: CASRWPNTEAFF. The DNA of the CDR3 is TGTGCCAGTAGATGGCCAAACACTGAAGCTTTCTTT.

The genes are TRBV19 and TRBJ1-6; possibly TRBD1 for D (5 bases). V lost 1 base, J lost 8 bases, and 12 bases lay in between. The CDR3 covers 15 residues. CDR1 and CDR2 (germline): LNHDA, SQIVND (reference sequence). The CDR3 reads CASSIGTFGDSPLHF. The CDR3 DNA reads TGTGCCAGTAGTATAGGGACATTTGGGGATTCACCCCTCCACTTT.

The gene calls are TRBV14 and TRBJ2-1; 7 bases map to TRBD1. This CDR3 region has 15 residues. CDR1 is SGHDN and CDR2 is FVKESK in the germline V gene. V shed 4 bases, J shed 4 bases, and the junction held 7 bases outside the gene matches. The DNA for the CDR3 is TGTGCCAGCAGCCTACGAGGGACAGTTTACAATGAGCAGTTCTTC. Its protein product is CASSLRGTVYNEQFF. Complete variable domain (other parts from reference TRBV14 and TRBJ2-1): EAGVTQFPSHSVIEKGQTVTLRCDPISGHDNLYWYRRVMGKEIKFLLHFVKESKQDESGMPNNRFLAERTGGTYSTLKVQPAELEDSGVYFCASSLRGTVYNEQFFGPGTRLTVL.

The rearrangement joins TRBV3-1 (or the pseudogene TRBV3-2) to TRBJ1-2; D possibly corresponds to TRBD1 (6 bases). This CDR3 has 13 amino acids. Germline lookup yields CDR1 LGHDT and CDR2 YNNKEL (reference sequence). Trimming took 5 bases from V and 8 from J, leaving 15 bases between them. CDR3 DNA sequence: TGTGCCAGCAGCGACGGGGGGCGCATAGGCTACACCTTC. This sequence encodes CASSDGGRIGYTF.

The V call is TRBV28, the J call TRBJ1-3; D may be TRBD1 (5 bases). The CDR3 has 15 amino acids. V was clipped by 4 bases and J by 2 bases, with 12 bases between them. Germline V gives CDR1 MDHEN, CDR2 SYDVKM. The CDR3 DNA follows: TGTGCCAGCAGTTCGCAGGGTAGGGCTGGAAACACCATATATTTT. Encoded protein: CASSSQGRAGNTIYF.

The chain joins TRBV7-8 to TRBJ1-1; TRBD1 aligns across 7 bases. The CDR3 loop spans 14 amino acids. Trimming at V came to 5 bases and at J to 5 bases, leaving 8 bases not matched to a gene. Germline V gives CDR1 SGHVS, CDR2 FQNEAQ. In DNA, the CDR3 is TGTGCCAGCAGCCTTCCGGGACAGCGTACTGAAGCTTTCTTT. Amino acids: CASSLPGQRTEAFF.

The V gene is TRBV2, the J gene TRBJ2-2; 9 bases align to TRBD2. Trimming cost V 0 bases and J 2 bases; bases outside gene matches: 7. The germline V gene has CDR1 SNHLY and CDR2 FYNNEI. The CDR3 is 18 residues long. CDR3 region: CASSEALIAGANTGELFF. CDR3 sequence (DNA): TGTGCCAGCAGTGAAGCGCTGATAGCGGGGGCCAACACCGGGGAGCTGTTTTTT.